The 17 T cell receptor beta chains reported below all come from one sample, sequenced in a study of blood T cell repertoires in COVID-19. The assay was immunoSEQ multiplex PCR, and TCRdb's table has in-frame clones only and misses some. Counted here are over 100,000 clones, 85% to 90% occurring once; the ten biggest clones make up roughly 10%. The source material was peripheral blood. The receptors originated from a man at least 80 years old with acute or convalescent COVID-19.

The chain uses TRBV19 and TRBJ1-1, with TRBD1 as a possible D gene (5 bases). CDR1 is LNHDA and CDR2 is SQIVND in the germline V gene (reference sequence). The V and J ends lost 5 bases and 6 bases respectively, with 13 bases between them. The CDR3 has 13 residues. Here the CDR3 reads CASSLKGLSEAFF. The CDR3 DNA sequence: TGTGCCAGTAGTCTAAAGGGACTATCTGAAGCTTTCTTT.

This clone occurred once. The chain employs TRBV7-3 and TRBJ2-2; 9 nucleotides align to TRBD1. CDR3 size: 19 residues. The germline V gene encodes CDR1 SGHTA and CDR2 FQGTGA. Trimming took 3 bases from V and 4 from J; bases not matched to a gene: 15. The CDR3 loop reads CASSFSRDREGSGTGELFF. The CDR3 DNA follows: TGTGCCAGCAGCTTTAGCCGGGACAGGGAGGGTTCGGGCACCGGGGAGCTGTTTTTT.

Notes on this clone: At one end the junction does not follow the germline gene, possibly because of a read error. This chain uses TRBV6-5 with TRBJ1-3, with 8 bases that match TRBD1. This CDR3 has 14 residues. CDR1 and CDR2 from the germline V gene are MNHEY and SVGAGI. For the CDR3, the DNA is TGTGCCAGCTTATATGGGAGGGCCTTGGGCAGGGGGCATTTT. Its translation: CASLYGRALGRGHF.

CDR3 sequence reads: CASSLRGLSTNEKLFF. CDR3 in DNA: TGTGCCAGCAGCTTGCGGGGCCTGTCAACTAATGAAAAACTGTTTTTT. The chain has TRBV7-9 and TRBJ1-4; D is possibly TRBD1 (5 bases). Trimming removed 3 bases from V and 0 bases from J, with 11 bases in between. Per germline, CDR1 SEHNR and CDR2 FQNEAQ (reference sequence). CDR3 size: 16 residues.

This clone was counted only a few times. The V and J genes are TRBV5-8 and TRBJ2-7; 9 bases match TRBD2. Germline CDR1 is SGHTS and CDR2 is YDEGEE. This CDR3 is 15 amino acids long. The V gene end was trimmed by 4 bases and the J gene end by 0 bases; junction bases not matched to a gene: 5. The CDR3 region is CASSRTSASSYEQYF. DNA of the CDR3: TGTGCCAGCAGCCGGACTAGCGCGAGCTCCTACGAGCAGTACTTC.

CDR3 in DNA: TGTGCCAGCAGTGGACTAGCGGGTCTAGGGGAGCAGTACTTC. Amino acids: CASSGLAGLGEQYF. V and J are TRBV2 and TRBJ2-7, with 10 nucleotides matching TRBD2. V shed 4 bases, J shed 7 bases, and the junction held 7 bases outside the gene matches. Germline lookup yields CDR1 SNHLY and CDR2 FYNNEI. This CDR3 is 14 amino acids long.

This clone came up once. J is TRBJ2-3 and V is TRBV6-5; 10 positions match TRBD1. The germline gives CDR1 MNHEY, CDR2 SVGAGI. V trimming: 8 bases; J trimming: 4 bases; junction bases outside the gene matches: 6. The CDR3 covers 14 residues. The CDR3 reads CASWLGQGADTQYF. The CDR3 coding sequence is TGTGCCAGCTGGCTCGGACAGGGGGCAGATACGCAGTATTTT.

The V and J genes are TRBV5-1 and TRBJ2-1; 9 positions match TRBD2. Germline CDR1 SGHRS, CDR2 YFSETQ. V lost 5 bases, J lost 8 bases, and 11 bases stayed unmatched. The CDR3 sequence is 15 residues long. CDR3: CASRGLAGGPDEQFF. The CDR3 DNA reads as TGCGCCAGCAGAGGCCTGGCGGGGGGGCCAGATGAGCAGTTCTTC.

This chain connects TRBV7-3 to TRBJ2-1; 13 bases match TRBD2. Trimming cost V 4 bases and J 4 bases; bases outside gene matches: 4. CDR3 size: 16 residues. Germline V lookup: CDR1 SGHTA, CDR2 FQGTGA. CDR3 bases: TGTGCCAGCAGCTCCGGACTAGCGGGAGTTTACAATGAGCAGTTCTTC. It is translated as CASSSGLAGVYNEQFF.

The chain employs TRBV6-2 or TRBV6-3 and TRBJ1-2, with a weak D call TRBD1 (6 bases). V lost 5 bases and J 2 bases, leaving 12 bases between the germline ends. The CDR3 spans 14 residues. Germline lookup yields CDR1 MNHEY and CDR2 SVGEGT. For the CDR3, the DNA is TGTGCCAGCAGTCAAACCCAGGGGAACTATGGCTACACCTTC. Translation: CASSQTQGNYGYTF.

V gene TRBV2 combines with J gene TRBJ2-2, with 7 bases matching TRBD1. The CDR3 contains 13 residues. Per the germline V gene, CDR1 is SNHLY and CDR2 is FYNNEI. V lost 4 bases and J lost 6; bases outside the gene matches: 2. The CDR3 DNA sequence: TGTGCCAGCAGTGGACAGGGCGCCGGGGAGCTGTTTTTT. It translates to CASSGQGAGELFF. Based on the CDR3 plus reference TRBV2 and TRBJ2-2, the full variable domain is EPEVTQTPSHQVTQMGQEVILRCVPISNHLYFYWYRQILGQKVEFLVSFYNNEISEKSEIFDDQFSVERPDGSNFTLKIRSTKLEDSAMYFCASSGQGAGELFFGEGSRLTVL.

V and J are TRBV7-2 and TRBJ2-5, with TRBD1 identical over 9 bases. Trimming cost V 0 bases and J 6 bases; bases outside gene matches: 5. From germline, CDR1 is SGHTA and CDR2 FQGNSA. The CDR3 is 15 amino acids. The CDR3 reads CASSLARDRVKTQYF. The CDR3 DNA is TGTGCCAGCAGCTTAGCCCGGGACAGGGTAAAGACCCAGTACTTC.

CDR3 loop: CASSFSGAADTQYF. DNA of the CDR3: TGTGCCAGCAGCTTTAGCGGGGCGGCAGATACGCAGTATTTT. The chain uses TRBV5-4 and TRBJ2-3, with TRBD2 matching over 8 bases. Germline-derived CDR1 and CDR2 are SGHNT and YYREEE (reference sequence). Germline trimming cut 2 bases from V and 4 bases from J; bases unmatched to any gene: 3. The CDR3 contains 14 residues.

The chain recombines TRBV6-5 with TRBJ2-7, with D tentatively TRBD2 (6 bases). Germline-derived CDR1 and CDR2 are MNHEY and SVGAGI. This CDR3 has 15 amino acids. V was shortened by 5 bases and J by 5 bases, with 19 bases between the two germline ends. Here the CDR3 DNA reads TGTGCCAGCAGTCTTGACGGGAGCCCCAGGAACGAGCAGTACTTC. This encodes CASSLDGSPRNEQYF.

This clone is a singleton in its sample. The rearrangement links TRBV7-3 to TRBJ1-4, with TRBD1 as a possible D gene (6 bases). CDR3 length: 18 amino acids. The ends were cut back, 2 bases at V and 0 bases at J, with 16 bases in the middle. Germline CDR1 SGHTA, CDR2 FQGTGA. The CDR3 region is CASSLWPPPGATNEKLFF. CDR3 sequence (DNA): TGTGCCAGCAGCTTATGGCCCCCACCAGGGGCAACTAATGAAAAACTGTTTTTT.

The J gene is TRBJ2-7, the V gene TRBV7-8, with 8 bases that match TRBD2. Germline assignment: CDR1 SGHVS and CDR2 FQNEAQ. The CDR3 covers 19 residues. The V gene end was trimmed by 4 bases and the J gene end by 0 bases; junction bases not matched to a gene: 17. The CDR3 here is CASSSRGSGSRGSSYEQYF. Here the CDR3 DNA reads TGTGCCAGCAGCTCCCGGGGGAGCGGGAGTAGGGGTAGCTCCTACGAGCAGTACTTC.

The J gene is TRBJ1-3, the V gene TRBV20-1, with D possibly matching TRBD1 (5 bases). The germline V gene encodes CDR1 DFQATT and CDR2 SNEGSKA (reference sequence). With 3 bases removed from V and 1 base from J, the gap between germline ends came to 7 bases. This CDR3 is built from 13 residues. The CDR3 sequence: CSASSGSGNTIYF. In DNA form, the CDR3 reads TGCAGTGCTAGTTCAGGGTCTGGAAACACCATATATTTT.